This T cell receptor beta chain was identified in a study of early T cells in non-severe SARS-CoV-2 infection. For the study at large: Sequencing of unsorted whole blood was done on bulk RNA, leaving chains unpaired.

General study findings and limits: Using VDJdb, the matching emphasized anti-spike CD8 responses while missing private and CD4 specificities.

The CDR3 covers 11 residues. V lost 0 bases and J lost 15, with 9 bases in between. Germline V CDR1 and CDR2: MGHRA, YSYEKL. cDNA molecules, individually, were tagged with unique molecular identifiers. TCRdb redid the calling of the 5' RACE reads with MiXCR, one entry per CDR3 protein. Of under 65,000 distinct CDR3 sequences detected, roughly 12% appear once; the ten largest clones hold 3% to 4.5%. Note on this clonotype: Its antigen remains unknown.

The rearrangement links TRBV4-1 to TRBJ2-1; D is unclear. This clonotype originated in an adult who was a healthcare worker with PCR-confirmed SARS-CoV-2 infection or an uninfected control (not recorded which). Sequencing was done on a sample of whole blood. The chain's CDR3 is CASSQEGRWFF. The DNA of the CDR3 is TGCGCCAGCAGCCAAGAAGGCAGGTGGTTCTTC.